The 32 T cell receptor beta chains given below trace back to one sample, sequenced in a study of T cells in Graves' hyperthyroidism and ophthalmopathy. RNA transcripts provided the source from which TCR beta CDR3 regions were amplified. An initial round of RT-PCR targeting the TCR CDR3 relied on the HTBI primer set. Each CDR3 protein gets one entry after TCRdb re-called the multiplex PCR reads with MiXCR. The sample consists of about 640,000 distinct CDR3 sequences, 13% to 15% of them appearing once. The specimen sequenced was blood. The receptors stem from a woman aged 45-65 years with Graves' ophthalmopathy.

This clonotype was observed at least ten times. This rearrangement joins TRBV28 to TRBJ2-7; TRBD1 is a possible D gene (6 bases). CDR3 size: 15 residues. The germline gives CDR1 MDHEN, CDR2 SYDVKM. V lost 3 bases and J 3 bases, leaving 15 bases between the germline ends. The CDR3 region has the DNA TGTGCCAGCAGTTTTTTCGCCAGGGACATCTACGAGCAGTACTTC. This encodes CASSFFARDIYEQYF.

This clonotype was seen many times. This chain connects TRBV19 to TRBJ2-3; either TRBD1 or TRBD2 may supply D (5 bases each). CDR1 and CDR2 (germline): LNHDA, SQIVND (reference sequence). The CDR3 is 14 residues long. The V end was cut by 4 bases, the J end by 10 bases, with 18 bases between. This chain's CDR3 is CASSTGDLQVSQYF. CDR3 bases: TGTGCCAGTAGTACCGGGGACCTACAGGTGTCGCAGTATTTT.

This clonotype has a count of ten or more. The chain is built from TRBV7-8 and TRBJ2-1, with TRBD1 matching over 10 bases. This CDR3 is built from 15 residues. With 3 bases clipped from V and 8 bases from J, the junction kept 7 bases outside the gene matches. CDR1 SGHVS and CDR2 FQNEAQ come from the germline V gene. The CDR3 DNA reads TGTGCCAGCAGCTTCACCGGGACAGGGGAGGATGAGCAGTTCTTC. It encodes CASSFTGTGEDEQFF.

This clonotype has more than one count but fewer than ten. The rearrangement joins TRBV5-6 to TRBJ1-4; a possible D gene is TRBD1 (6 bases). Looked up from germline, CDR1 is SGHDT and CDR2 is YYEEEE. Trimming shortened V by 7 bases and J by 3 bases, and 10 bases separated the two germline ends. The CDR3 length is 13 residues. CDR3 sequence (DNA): TGTGCCAGCGCGGGGGCTTCTAATGAAAAACTGTTTTTT. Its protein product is CASAGASNEKLFF. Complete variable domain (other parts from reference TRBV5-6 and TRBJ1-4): DAGVTQSPTHLIKTRGQQVTLRCSPKSGHDTVSWYQQALGQGPQFIFQYYEEEERQRGNFPDRFSGHQFPNYSSELNVNALLLGDSALYLCASAGASNEKLFFGSGTQLSVL.

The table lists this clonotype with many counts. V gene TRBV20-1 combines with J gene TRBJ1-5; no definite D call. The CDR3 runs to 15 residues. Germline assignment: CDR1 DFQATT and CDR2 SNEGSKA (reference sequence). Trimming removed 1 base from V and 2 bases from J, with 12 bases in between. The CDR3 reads CSARGEGMGNQPQHF. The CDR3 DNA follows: TGCAGTGCTAGAGGTGAGGGAATGGGCAATCAGCCCCAGCATTTT.

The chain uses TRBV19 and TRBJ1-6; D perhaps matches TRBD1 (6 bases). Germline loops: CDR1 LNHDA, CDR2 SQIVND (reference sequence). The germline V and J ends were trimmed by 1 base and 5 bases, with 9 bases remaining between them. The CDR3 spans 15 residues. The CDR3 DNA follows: TGTGCCAGTAGTATAGGACAGGCGGATAATTCACCCCTCCACTTT. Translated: CASSIGQADNSPLHF.

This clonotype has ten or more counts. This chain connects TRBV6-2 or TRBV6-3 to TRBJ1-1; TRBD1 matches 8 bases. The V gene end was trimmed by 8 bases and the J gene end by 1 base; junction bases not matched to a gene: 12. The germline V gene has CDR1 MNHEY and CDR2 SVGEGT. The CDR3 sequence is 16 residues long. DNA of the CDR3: TGTGCCAGCCACCCCCCCAGGCAGGGGGCGAACACTGAAGCTTTCTTT. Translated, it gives CASHPPRQGANTEAFF.

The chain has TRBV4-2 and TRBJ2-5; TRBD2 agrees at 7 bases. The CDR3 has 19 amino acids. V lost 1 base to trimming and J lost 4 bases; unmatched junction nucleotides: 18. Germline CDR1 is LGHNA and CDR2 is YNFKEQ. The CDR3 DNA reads TGTGCCAGCAGCCAAGGGGCGGTTGGAAGCGGGGAGGGCGGAGAGACCCAGTACTTC. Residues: CASSQGAVGSGEGGETQYF.

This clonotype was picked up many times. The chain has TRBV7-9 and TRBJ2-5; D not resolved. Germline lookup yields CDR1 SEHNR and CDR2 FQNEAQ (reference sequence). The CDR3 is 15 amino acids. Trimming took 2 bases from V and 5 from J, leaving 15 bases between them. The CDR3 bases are TGTGCCAGCAGCTTAAGCGCTAGTGATGAGGAGACCCAGTACTTC. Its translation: CASSLSASDEETQYF. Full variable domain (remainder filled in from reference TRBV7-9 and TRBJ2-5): DTGVSQNPRHKITKRGQNVTFRCDPISEHNRLYWYRQTLGQGPEFLTYFQNEAQLEKSRLLSDRFSAERPKGSFSTLEIQRTEQGDSAMYLCASSLSASDEETQYFGPGTRLLVL.

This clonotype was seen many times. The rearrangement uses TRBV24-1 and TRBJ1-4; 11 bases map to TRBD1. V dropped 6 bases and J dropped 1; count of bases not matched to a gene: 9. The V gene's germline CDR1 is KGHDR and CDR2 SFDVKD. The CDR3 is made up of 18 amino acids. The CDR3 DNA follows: TGTGCCACCAGTTCGAACCCGGGACAGGGGGGAACTAATGAAAAACTGTTTTTT. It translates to CATSSNPGQGGTNEKLFF.

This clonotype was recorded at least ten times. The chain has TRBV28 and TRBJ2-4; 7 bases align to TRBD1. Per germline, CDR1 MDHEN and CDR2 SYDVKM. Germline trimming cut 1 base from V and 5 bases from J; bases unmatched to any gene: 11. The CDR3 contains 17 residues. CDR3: CASSLSDRLGSENIQYF. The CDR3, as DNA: TGTGCCAGCAGTTTATCGGACAGGTTAGGGAGTGAAAACATTCAGTACTTC.

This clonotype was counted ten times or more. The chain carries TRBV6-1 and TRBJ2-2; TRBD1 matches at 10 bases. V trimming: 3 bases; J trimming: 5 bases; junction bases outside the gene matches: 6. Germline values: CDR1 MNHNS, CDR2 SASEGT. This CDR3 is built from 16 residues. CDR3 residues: CASSEPWGQGTGELFF. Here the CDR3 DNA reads TGTGCCAGCAGTGAGCCTTGGGGACAGGGGACCGGGGAGCTGTTTTTT.

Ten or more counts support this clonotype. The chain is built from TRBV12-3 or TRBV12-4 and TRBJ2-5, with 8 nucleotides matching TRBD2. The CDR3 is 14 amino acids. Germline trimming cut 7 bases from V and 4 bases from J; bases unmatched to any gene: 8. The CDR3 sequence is CASTPGRAGETQYF. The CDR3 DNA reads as TGTGCCAGCACCCCCGGGAGGGCTGGAGAGACCCAGTACTTC.

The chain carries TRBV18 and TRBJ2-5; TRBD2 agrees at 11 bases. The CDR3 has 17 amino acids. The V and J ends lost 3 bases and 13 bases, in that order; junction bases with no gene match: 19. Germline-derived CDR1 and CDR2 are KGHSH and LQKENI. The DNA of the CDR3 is TGTGCCAGCTCACCCGAGATGGGAGTAGCGGGAGGGCCGTATCTGTACTTC. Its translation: CASSPEMGVAGGPYLYF.

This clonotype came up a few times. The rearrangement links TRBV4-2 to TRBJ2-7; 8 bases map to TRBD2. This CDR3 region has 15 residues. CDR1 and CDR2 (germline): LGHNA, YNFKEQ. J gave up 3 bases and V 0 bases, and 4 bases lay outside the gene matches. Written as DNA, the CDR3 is TGTGCCAGCAGCCAAGAAGGCCTAGCGGGCTACGAGCAGTACTTC. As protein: CASSQEGLAGYEQYF.

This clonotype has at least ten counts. CDR3 sequence (DNA): TGCAGTGCTTGGGACACCGGAATAAACAATGAGCAGTTCTTC. It encodes CSAWDTGINNEQFF. This chain uses TRBV20-1 with TRBJ2-1, with TRBD1 as a possible D gene (6 bases). This CDR3 is 14 amino acids long. V was clipped by 5 bases and J by 5 bases, with 16 bases between them. CDR1 and CDR2 from the germline V gene are DFQATT and SNEGSKA (reference sequence).

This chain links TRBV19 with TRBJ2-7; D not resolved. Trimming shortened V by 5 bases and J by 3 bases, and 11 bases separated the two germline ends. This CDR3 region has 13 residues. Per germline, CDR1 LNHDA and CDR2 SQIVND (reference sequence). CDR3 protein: CASSVAEDYEQYF. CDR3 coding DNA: TGTGCCAGTAGTGTCGCGGAAGACTACGAGCAGTACTTC.

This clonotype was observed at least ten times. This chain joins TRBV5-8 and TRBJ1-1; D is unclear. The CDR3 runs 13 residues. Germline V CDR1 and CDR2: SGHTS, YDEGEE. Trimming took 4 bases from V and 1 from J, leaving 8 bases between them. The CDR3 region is CASSTRWNTEAFF. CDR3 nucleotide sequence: TGTGCCAGCAGCACAAGATGGAACACTGAAGCTTTCTTT.

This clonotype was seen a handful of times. The CDR3 DNA follows: TGCAGCGTTGAAATAGGTAGCTCCTACAATGAGCAGTTCTTC. Translated: CSVEIGSSYNEQFF. The rearrangement links TRBV29-1 to TRBJ2-1; no definite D call. Trimming shortened V by 2 bases and J by 0 bases, and 8 bases separated the two germline ends. The germline CDR1 and CDR2 sequences are SQVTM and ANQGSEA. The CDR3 contains 14 residues.

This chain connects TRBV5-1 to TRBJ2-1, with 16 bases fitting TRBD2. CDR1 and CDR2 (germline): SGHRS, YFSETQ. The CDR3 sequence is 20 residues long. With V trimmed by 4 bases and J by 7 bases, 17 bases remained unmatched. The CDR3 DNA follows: TGCGCCAGCAGCCACGAGGAGGGGACTAGCGGGAGGGCCGGTATAAATGAGCAGTTCTTC. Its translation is CASSHEEGTSGRAGINEQFF. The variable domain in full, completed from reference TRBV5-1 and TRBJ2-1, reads KAGVTQTPRYLIKTRGQQVTLSCSPISGHRSVSWYQQTPGQGLQFLFEYFSETQRNKGNFPGRFSGRQFSNSRSEMNVSTLELGDSALYLCASSHEEGTSGRAGINEQFFGPGTRLTVL.

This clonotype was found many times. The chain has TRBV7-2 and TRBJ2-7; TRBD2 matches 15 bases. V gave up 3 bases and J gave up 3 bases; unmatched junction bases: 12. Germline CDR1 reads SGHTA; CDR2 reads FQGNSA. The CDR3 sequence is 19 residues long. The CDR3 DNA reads TGTGCCAGCAGCTTCCCGGGACTAGCGGGAGGACCAAGGAGCTACGAGCAGTACTTC. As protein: CASSFPGLAGGPRSYEQYF. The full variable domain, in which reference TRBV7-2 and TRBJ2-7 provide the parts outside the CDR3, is GAGVSQSPSNKVTEKGKDVELRCDPISGHTALYWYRQSLGQGLEFLIYFQGNSAPDKSGLPSDRFSAERTGGSVSTLTIQRTQQEDSAVYLCASSFPGLAGGPRSYEQYFGPGTRLTVT.

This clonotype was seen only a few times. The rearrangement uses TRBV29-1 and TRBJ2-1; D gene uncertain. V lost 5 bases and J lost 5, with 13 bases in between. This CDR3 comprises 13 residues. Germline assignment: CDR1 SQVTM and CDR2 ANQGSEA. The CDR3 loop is CSVRPTSHNEQFF. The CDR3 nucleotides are TGCAGCGTTAGACCGACCTCTCACAATGAGCAGTTCTTC.

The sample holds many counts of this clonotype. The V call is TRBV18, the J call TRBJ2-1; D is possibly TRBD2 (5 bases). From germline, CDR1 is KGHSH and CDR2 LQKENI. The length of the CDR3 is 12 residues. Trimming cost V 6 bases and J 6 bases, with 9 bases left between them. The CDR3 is CASSGVANEQFF. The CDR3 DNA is TGTGCCAGCTCCGGGGTCGCCAATGAGCAGTTCTTC.

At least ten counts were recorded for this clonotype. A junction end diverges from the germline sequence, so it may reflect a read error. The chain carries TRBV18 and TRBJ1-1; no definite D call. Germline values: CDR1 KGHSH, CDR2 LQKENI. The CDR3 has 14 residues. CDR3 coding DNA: TGTACCAGCTCACTGAAAGTAGATAACACTGAAGCTTTCTTT. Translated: CTSSLKVDNTEAFF.

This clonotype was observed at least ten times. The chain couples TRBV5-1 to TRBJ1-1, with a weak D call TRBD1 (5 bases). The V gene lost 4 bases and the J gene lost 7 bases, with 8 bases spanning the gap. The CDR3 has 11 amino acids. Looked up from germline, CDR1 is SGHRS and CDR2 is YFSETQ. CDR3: CASSQGDEAFF. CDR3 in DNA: TGCGCCAGCAGCCAAGGGGATGAAGCTTTCTTT.

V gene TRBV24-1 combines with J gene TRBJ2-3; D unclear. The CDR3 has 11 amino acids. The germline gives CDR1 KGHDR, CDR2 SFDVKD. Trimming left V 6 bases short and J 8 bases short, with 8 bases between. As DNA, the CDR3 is TGTGCCACCAGTCCAGGTTCTACGCAGTATTTT. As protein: CATSPGSTQYF.

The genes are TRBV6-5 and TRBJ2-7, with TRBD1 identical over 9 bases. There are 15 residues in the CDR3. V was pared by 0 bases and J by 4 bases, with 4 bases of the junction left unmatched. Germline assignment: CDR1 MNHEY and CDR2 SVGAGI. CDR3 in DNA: TGTGCCAGCAGTTACTCTAACAGGGGGCTATACGAGCAGTACTTC. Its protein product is CASSYSNRGLYEQYF.

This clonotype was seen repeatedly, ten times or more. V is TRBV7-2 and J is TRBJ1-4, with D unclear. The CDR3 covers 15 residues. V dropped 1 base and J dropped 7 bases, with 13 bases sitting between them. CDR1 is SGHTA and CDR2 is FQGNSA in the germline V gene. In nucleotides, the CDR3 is TGTGCCAGCAGCTTAGTGGGTAGTCAAGTTGAAAAACTGTTTTTT. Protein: CASSLVGSQVEKLFF. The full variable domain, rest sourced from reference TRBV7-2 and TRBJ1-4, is GAGVSQSPSNKVTEKGKDVELRCDPISGHTALYWYRQSLGQGLEFLIYFQGNSAPDKSGLPSDRFSAERTGGSVSTLTIQRTQQEDSAVYLCASSLVGSQVEKLFFGSGTQLSVL.

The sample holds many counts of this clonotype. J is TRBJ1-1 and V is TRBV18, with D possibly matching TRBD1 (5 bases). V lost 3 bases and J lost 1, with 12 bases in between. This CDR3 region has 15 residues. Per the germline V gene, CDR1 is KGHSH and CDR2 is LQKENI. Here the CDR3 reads CASSPQQGGNTEAFF. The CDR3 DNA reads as TGTGCCAGCTCACCCCAGCAGGGAGGGAACACTGAAGCTTTCTTT.

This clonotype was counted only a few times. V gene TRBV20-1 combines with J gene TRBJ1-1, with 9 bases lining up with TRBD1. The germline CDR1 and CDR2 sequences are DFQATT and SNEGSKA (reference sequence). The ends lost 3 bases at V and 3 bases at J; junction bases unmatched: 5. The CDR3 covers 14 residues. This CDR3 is CSARADRGDTEAFF. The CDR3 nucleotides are TGCAGTGCTAGGGCTGACAGGGGGGACACTGAAGCTTTCTTT.

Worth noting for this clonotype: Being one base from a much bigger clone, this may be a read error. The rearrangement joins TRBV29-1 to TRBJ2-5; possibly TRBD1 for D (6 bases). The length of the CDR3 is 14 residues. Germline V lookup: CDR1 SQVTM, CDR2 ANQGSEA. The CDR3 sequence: CSVEAGQTQGTQYF. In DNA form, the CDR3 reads TGCAGCGTTGAGGCTGGACAGACCCAAGGGACCCAGTACTTC.

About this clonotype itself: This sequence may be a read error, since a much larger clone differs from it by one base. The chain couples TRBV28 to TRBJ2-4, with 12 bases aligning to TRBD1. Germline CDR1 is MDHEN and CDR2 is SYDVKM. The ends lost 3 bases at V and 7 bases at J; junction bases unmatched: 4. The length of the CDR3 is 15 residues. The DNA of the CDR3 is TGTGCCAGCAGTTTGTGGGGACAGGGGGCGAACATTCAGTACTTC. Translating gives CASSLWGQGANIQYF.